The 8 T cell receptor beta chains in this list originate from one sample, sequenced in a study of blood T cell repertoires in COVID-19. This table comes from immunoSEQ multiplex PCR, and its TCRdb copy is limited to in-frame clones, with some not included. The top ten hold 5% of the sample, which has over 250,000 clones, roughly 80% seen once. The sequenced sample was PBMCs or T cells enriched from blood (not recorded which). The receptor source for this set is a man in his forties or fifties who had been exposed to COVID-19.

The chain couples TRBV10-2 to TRBJ2-7; 11 bases are a match to TRBD2. The CDR3 has 15 residues. Germline trimming cut 4 bases from V and 4 bases from J; bases unmatched to any gene: 6. Looked up from germline, CDR1 is WSHSY and CDR2 is SAAADI. This CDR3 reads CASSGLAGGGYEQYF. For the CDR3, the DNA is TGCGCCAGCAGTGGTTTAGCGGGAGGGGGGTACGAGCAGTACTTC.

The rearrangement uses TRBV7-3 and TRBJ2-1; D may be TRBD2 (6 bases). Germline CDR1 SGHTA, CDR2 FQGTGA. The CDR3 contains 15 residues. V lost 3 bases to trimming and J lost 3 bases, with 12 bases between them. CDR3 sequence: CASSLARDFYNEQFF. The CDR3 DNA reads TGTGCCAGCAGCTTGGCCCGGGACTTCTACAATGAGCAGTTCTTC.

The chain is built from TRBV5-6 and TRBJ1-5, with 7 bases fitting TRBD1. The CDR3 is 16 amino acids. The V segment lost 5 bases and the J segment 4 bases; nucleotides outside the gene matches: 12. The V gene's germline CDR1 is SGHDT and CDR2 YYEEEE. CDR3 region: CASRKEVGTENQPQHF. The CDR3 nucleotides read TGTGCCAGCAGAAAAGAGGTCGGGACAGAAAATCAGCCCCAGCATTTT.

The chain couples TRBV5-1 to TRBJ1-1; 8 nucleotides match TRBD1. The CDR3 covers 15 residues. V was pared by 4 bases and J by 0 bases, with 5 bases of the junction left unmatched. Germline V CDR1 and CDR2: SGHRS, YFSETQ. CDR3 region: CASSLMTGVNTEAFF. As DNA, the CDR3 is TGCGCCAGCAGCCTAATGACAGGGGTGAACACTGAAGCTTTCTTT.

This chain joins TRBV9 and TRBJ2-2, with 9 bases that match TRBD2. CDR1 SGDLS and CDR2 YYNGEE come from the germline V gene. V was clipped by 0 bases and J by 7 bases; unmatched bases: 7. This CDR3 comprises 16 residues. The chain's CDR3 is CASSVEVAGAIGELFF. The CDR3 DNA reads TGTGCCAGCAGCGTAGAGGTAGCGGGAGCTATCGGGGAGCTGTTTTTT.

This clone occurred once. The chain employs TRBV28 and TRBJ1-6; no definite D call. V shed 10 bases and J shed 6 bases, with 13 bases lying between them. The germline gives CDR1 MDHEN, CDR2 SYDVKM. The CDR3 extends over 13 amino acids. The CDR3 coding sequence is TGTGCCACTGCGAACAGATTTAATTCACCCCTCCACTTT. Translation: CATANRFNSPLHF.

In its sample, this clone was seen once. V gene TRBV5-1 combines with J gene TRBJ2-3, with D possibly TRBD1 on 5 matching bases. Germline CDR1 is SGHRS and CDR2 is YFSETQ. The V and J ends lost 1 base and 6 bases respectively, with 12 bases between them. This CDR3 spans 14 amino acids. The CDR3 DNA follows: TGCGCCAGCAGCTTGTCGGTAGGGGCGGATACGCAGTATTTT. Amino acid sequence: CASSLSVGADTQYF.

CDR3 in DNA: TGTGCCAGCAGTTTTATGGGTCAGGATGGCTACACCTTC. Its translation: CASSFMGQDGYTF. The rearrangement joins TRBV12-3 or TRBV12-4 to TRBJ1-2; D gene uncertain. The CDR3 is 13 residues long. Trimming stripped 3 bases from V and 6 bases from J, with 11 bases between.